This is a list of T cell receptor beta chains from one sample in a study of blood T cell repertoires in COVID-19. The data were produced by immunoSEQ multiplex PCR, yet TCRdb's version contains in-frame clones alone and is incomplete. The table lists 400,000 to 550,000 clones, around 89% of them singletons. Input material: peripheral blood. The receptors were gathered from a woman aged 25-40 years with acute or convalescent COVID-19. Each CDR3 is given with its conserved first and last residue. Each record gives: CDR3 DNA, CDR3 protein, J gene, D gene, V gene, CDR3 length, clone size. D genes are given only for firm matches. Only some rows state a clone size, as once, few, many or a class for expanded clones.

DNA: TGTGCCAGCAGCCCGACGACGGGTGGCTATGGCTACACCTTC; CDR3: CASSPTTGGYGYTF; J: TRBJ1-2; D: NA; V: TRBV3-1/TRBV3-2; length: 14; size: NA
DNA: TGCGCCAGCAGCCAAGATTCACAGGAGATCTCCTACGAGCAGTACTTC; CDR3: CASSQDSQEISYEQYF; J: TRBJ2-7; D: NA; V: TRBV4-1; length: 16; size: NA
DNA: TGTGCCATCAGTGATCCCCGCCGGGGGACAGATACGCAGTATTTT; CDR3: CAISDPRRGTDTQYF; J: TRBJ2-3; D: NA; V: TRBV10-3; length: 15; size: NA
DNA: TGTGCCAGTTCCAGTACAGACCCAATCAATCAGCCCCAGCATTTT; CDR3: CASSSTDPINQPQHF; J: TRBJ1-5; D: NA; V: TRBV19; length: 15; size: NA
DNA: TGTGCCAGCAGACCGACACGGAACACTGAAGCTTTCTTT; CDR3: CASRPTRNTEAFF; J: TRBJ1-1; D: NA; V: TRBV28; length: 13; size: NA
DNA: TGTGCCAGCAAAAGGACAGCCTATAATTCACCCCTCCACTTT; CDR3: CASKRTAYNSPLHF; J: TRBJ1-6; D: NA; V: TRBV6-5; length: 14; size: NA
DNA: TGTGCCAGCTCACCCCCGACAGGGATCGGGAATGAGCAGTTCTTC; CDR3: CASSPPTGIGNEQFF; J: TRBJ2-1; D: TRBD1; V: TRBV18; length: 15; size: once
DNA: TGTGCCAGCAGAGACTTCACTAGCGGGGGCTACGAGCAGTACTTC; CDR3: CASRDFTSGGYEQYF; J: TRBJ2-7; D: TRBD2; V: TRBV6-5; length: 15; size: NA
DNA: TGTGCCAGTAGTATAGATGGAGACAGGGGGCGCGTCCCTGAAGCTTTCTTT; CDR3: CASSIDGDRGRVPEAFF; J: TRBJ1-1; D: TRBD1; V: TRBV19; length: 17; size: NA
DNA: TGTGCCTGGAGTGGAGCGGGCTACGAGCAGTACTTC; CDR3: CAWSGAGYEQYF; J: TRBJ2-7; D: NA; V: TRBV30; length: 12; size: NA
DNA: TGTGCCTCCCGACCAGGTGAAGCTTTCTTT; CDR3: CASRPGEAFF; J: TRBJ1-1; D: NA; V: TRBV6-5; length: 10; size: NA
DNA: TGTGCCAGCAGGTTGAGTAGCTCCTACGAGCAGTACTTC; CDR3: CASRLSSSYEQYF; J: TRBJ2-7; D: NA; V: TRBV28; length: 13; size: NA
DNA: TGCGCCAGCATTTCGGGCGGGGAGCTGTTTTTT; CDR3: CASISGGELFF; J: TRBJ2-2; D: NA; V: TRBV5-1; length: 11; size: NA
DNA: TGTGCCAGCAGCGCGGGGGATTGGCGGGGAGGATACAATGAGCAGTTCTTC; CDR3: CASSAGDWRGGYNEQFF; J: TRBJ2-1; D: NA; V: TRBV9; length: 17; size: once
DNA: TGTGCCAGCAGCTTAGCCCACGGACAGGGGCCCGGCTACACCTTC; CDR3: CASSLAHGQGPGYTF; J: TRBJ1-2; D: TRBD1; V: TRBV7-8; length: 15; size: NA
DNA: TGTGCCAGCAGGGAACAGATTATGAACACTGAAGCTTTCTTT; CDR3: CASREQIMNTEAFF; J: TRBJ1-1; D: NA; V: TRBV6-6; length: 14; size: NA
DNA: TGTGCCAGCTCACCACTTACAACCGGGGAGCTGTTTTTT; CDR3: CASSPLTTGELFF; J: TRBJ2-2; D: NA; V: TRBV18; length: 13; size: NA
DNA: TGTGCCATCAGACCCGCGGAGGGAGGGGGCAAAAACATTCAGTACTTC; CDR3: CAIRPAEGGGKNIQYF; J: TRBJ2-4; D: NA; V: TRBV10-3; length: 16; size: NA
DNA: TGCGCCAGCGTCACTAGCGGGGGGGCCCTAGGATCCTACAATGAGCAGTTCTTC; CDR3: CASVTSGGALGSYNEQFF; J: TRBJ2-1; D: TRBD2; V: TRBV10-1; length: 18; size: once
DNA: TGTGCCAGCAGCCAGTACATGAACACTGAAGCTTTCTTT; CDR3: CASSQYMNTEAFF; J: TRBJ1-1; D: NA; V: TRBV3-1/TRBV3-2; length: 13; size: NA
DNA: TGTGCCAGCAGTGAGAGGTTGTTCCGGAGGGACACTGAAGCTTTCTTT; CDR3: CASSERLFRRDTEAFF; J: TRBJ1-1; D: NA; V: TRBV6-1; length: 16; size: NA
DNA: TGCAGCGTTGGGGGGACAGTAACCTACGAGCAGTACTTC; CDR3: CSVGGTVTYEQYF; J: TRBJ2-7; D: TRBD1; V: TRBV29-1; length: 13; size: NA
DNA: TGTGCCAGCAGCCAAGATCGAGTCGGGGGGGCCTTGGAGACCCAGTACTTC; CDR3: CASSQDRVGGALETQYF; J: TRBJ2-5; D: TRBD2; V: TRBV3-1/TRBV3-2; length: 17; size: once
DNA: TGCGCCAGCAGCTTGGGGACAGGGGTCACCGGGGAGCTGTTTTTT; CDR3: CASSLGTGVTGELFF; J: TRBJ2-2; D: TRBD1; V: TRBV5-1; length: 15; size: NA
DNA: TGTGCCAGCAGTGACCACAGACCTAACTATGGCTACACCTTC; CDR3: CASSDHRPNYGYTF; J: TRBJ1-2; D: NA; V: TRBV2; length: 14; size: once
DNA: TGTGCCAGCAGCCCGACGACAGGGACCTACGAGCAGTACTTC; CDR3: CASSPTTGTYEQYF; J: TRBJ2-7; D: TRBD1; V: TRBV7-2; length: 14; size: NA